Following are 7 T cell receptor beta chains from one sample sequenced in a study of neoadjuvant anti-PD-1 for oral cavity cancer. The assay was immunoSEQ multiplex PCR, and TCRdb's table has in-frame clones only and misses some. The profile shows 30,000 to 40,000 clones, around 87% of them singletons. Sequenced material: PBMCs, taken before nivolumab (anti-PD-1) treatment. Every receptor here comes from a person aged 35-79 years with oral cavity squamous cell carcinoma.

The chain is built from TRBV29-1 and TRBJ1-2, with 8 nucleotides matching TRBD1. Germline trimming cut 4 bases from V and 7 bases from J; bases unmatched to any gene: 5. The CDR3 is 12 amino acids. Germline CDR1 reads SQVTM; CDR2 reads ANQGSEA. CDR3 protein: CSVGDRGGGYTF. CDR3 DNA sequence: TGCAGCGTTGGAGACAGGGGAGGTGGCTACACCTTC.

The CDR3 loop is CASSRDRVGGYTF. CDR3 nucleotides: TGTGCCAGTAGTAGAGACAGGGTCGGAGGCTACACCTTC. This chain joins TRBV19 and TRBJ1-2, with 7 positions matching TRBD1. The CDR3 is 13 amino acids. V lost 4 bases and J lost 8; bases outside the gene matches: 7. The germline V gene has CDR1 LNHDA and CDR2 SQIVND (reference sequence).

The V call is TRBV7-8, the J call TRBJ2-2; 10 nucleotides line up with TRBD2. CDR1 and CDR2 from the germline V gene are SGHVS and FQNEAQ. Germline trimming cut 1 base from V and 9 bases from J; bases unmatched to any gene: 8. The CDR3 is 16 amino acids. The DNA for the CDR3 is TGTGCCAGCAGCTTAGGGACAGCGGGGGGGCCACGGGAGCTGTTTTTT. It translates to CASSLGTAGGPRELFF.

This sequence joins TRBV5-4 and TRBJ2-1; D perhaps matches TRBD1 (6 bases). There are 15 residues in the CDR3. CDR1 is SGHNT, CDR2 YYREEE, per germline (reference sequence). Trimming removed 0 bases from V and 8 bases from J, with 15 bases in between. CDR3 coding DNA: TGTGCCAGCAGCTTGGGATCCGACAGGCTCTATGAGCAGTTCTTC. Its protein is CASSLGSDRLYEQFF. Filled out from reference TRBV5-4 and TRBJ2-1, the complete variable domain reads ETGVTQSPTHLIKTRGQQVTLRCSSQSGHNTVSWYQQALGQGPQFIFQYYREEENGRGNFPPRFSGLQFPNYSSELNVNALELDDSALYLCASSLGSDRLYEQFFGPGTRLTVL.

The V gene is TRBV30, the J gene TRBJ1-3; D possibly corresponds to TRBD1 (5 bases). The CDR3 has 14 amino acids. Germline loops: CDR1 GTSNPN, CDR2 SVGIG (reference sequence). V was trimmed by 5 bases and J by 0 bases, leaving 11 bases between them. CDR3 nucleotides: TGTGCCTGGGGACACCAGAGCTCTGGAAACACCATATATTTT. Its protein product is CAWGHQSSGNTIYF.

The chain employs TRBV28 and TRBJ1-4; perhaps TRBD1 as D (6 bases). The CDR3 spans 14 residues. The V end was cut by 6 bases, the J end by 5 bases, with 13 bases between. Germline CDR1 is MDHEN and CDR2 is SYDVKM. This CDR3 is CASSPGQSNEKLFF. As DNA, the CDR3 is TGTGCCAGCAGCCCTGGACAGTCCAATGAAAAACTGTTTTTT.

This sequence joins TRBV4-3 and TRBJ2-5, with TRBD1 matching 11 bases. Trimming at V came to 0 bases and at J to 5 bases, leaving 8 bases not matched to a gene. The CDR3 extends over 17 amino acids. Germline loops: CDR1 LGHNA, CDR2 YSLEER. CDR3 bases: TGCGCCAGCAGCCAAGAACGAGGACAGGGGGCCGGGGAGACCCAGTACTTC. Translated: CASSQERGQGAGETQYF.